These 16 T cell receptor beta chains came from one sample sequenced in a study of cytomegalovirus exposure and HLA in healthy donors. PCR primers comprised 60 Vbeta and 13 Jbeta primers. The data were produced by immunoSEQ multiplex PCR, yet TCRdb's version contains in-frame clones alone and is incomplete. The sample contains around 100,000 clones, roughly 66% of which appear only once. Sample: PBMCs. The origin of the receptors is a woman aged 30 to 39 in good health and CMV-seronegative.

The chain couples TRBV9 to TRBJ1-5, with D hard to call. This CDR3 spans 15 amino acids. V was trimmed by 0 bases and J by 4 bases, leaving 11 bases between them. Germline V gives CDR1 SGDLS, CDR2 YYNGEE. The CDR3 nucleotides are TGTGCCAGCAGCGTAGATAACAAGAGGAATCAGCCCCAGCATTTT. The encoded protein is CASSVDNKRNQPQHF. The full variable domain, in which reference TRBV9 and TRBJ1-5 provide the parts outside the CDR3, is DSGVTQTPKHLITATGQRVTLRCSPRSGDLSVYWYQQSLDQGLQFLIQYYNGEERAKGNILERFSAQQFPDLHSELNLSSLELGDSALYFCASSVDNKRNQPQHFGDGTRLSIL.

This chain connects TRBV5-1 to TRBJ2-3; TRBD2 matches at 10 bases. This CDR3 has 15 amino acids. V gave up 3 bases and J gave up 5 bases; unmatched junction bases: 6. Germline V CDR1 and CDR2: SGHRS, YFSETQ. The CDR3 loop reads CASSWGTSVGDTQYF. CDR3 nucleotides: TGCGCCAGCAGCTGGGGGACTAGCGTGGGAGATACGCAGTATTTT.

V is TRBV7-2 and J is TRBJ2-7; 7 positions match TRBD2. The V gene's germline CDR1 is SGHTA and CDR2 FQGNSA. The CDR3 spans 15 residues. Trimming took 5 bases from V and 3 from J; bases not matched to a gene: 10. The CDR3 spells CASSPREVLDYEQYF. The DNA for the CDR3 is TGTGCCAGCAGCCCCCGGGAGGTATTGGACTACGAGCAGTACTTC.

This rearrangement joins TRBV7-6 to TRBJ2-7, with 7 bases matching TRBD1. Germline trimming cut 5 bases from V and 2 bases from J; bases unmatched to any gene: 6. Germline V gene lookup returns CDR1 SGHVS and CDR2 FNYEAQ. The CDR3 extends over 14 amino acids. The CDR3 DNA follows: TGTGCCAGCAGCCCACGACAGGGCACCTACGAGCAGTACTTC. This gives the protein CASSPRQGTYEQYF.

V is TRBV30 and J is TRBJ2-7; 9 nucleotides match TRBD2. V dropped 5 bases and J dropped 6; count of bases not matched to a gene: 8. CDR1 GTSNPN and CDR2 SVGIG come from the germline V gene (reference sequence). The CDR3 has 13 amino acids. In DNA, the CDR3 is TGTGCCTGGGCTAGGGGACTAGCATCCGAGCAGTACTTC. It codes for CAWARGLASEQYF.

The rearrangement links TRBV6-5 to TRBJ1-5; D ambiguous. Germline V CDR1 and CDR2: MNHEY, SVGAGI. Trimming removed 9 bases at V and 4 bases at J, with 13 bases between. The CDR3 totals 13 residues. Here the CDR3 DNA reads TGTGCCAGTCGGGCCGCGGGAAATCAGCCCCAGCATTTT. It encodes CASRAAGNQPQHF.

The chain is built from TRBV19 and TRBJ1-1; D unresolved. This CDR3 has 11 amino acids. Between the trimmed V and J ends, which lost 5 bases and 10 bases, there was a span of 11 bases. Germline V lookup: CDR1 LNHDA, CDR2 SQIVND (reference sequence). CDR3 region: CASSRERGAFF. CDR3 sequence (DNA): TGTGCCAGTAGTCGGGAGCGAGGAGCTTTCTTT.

The V and J genes are TRBV5-6 and TRBJ2-7; possibly TRBD1 for D (6 bases). There are 16 residues in the CDR3. Trimming stripped 0 bases from V and 5 bases from J, with 18 bases between. Per the germline V gene, CDR1 is SGHDT and CDR2 is YYEEEE. CDR3 nucleotide sequence: TGTGCCAGCAGCTTGGCCGGGACAATTATTCCCCACGAGCAGTACTTC. It encodes CASSLAGTIIPHEQYF.

The chain employs TRBV5-6 and TRBJ1-5; TRBD1 matches 7 bases. This CDR3 is 14 amino acids long. CDR1 is SGHDT and CDR2 is YYEEEE in the germline V gene. With V trimmed by 4 bases and J by 6 bases, 7 bases remained unmatched. The CDR3 bases are TGTGCCAGCAGCCCAGGACAGGCGGGTCAGCCCCAGCATTTT. Its protein is CASSPGQAGQPQHF.

This clone was recorded a few times. The chain carries TRBV25-1 and TRBJ1-4; possibly TRBD1 for D (5 bases). Germline values: CDR1 MGHDK, CDR2 SYGVNS. The germline V and J ends were trimmed by 5 bases and 2 bases, with 9 bases remaining between them. The CDR3 has 14 residues. The CDR3 reads CASSTSGTNEKLFF. CDR3 DNA sequence: TGTGCCAGCAGTACGTCAGGGACTAATGAAAAACTGTTTTTT.

CDR3 nucleotide sequence: TGCGCCAGCAGCCAAGAAGAGGGGGCGCGAGAGCAGTACTTC. Translated, it gives CASSQEEGAREQYF. This chain joins TRBV4-3 and TRBJ2-5; 7 nucleotides align to TRBD1. The V segment lost 0 bases and the J segment 11 bases; nucleotides outside the gene matches: 9. Germline V gene data show CDR1 as LGHNA and CDR2 as YSLEER. The CDR3 is made up of 14 amino acids.

V gene TRBV30 combines with J gene TRBJ1-1; 7 nucleotides match TRBD1. This CDR3 contains 13 residues. Germline V gene lookup returns CDR1 GTSNPN and CDR2 SVGIG (reference sequence). The ends lost 3 bases at V and 10 bases at J; junction bases unmatched: 11. The CDR3 nucleotides read TGTGCCTGGAGCGTCCCGGGACAGTTAGGAGCTTTCTTT. Translated, it gives CAWSVPGQLGAFF.

This CDR3 is CASSSTYPTGGSNQPQHF. The CDR3 DNA is TGTGCCAGCAGTTCCACCTACCCCACAGGGGGCAGCAATCAGCCCCAGCATTTT. The rearrangement uses TRBV28 and TRBJ1-5; TRBD1 matches at 9 bases. This CDR3 region has 18 residues. V lost 4 bases, J lost 1 base, and 11 bases stayed unmatched. Germline CDR1 MDHEN, CDR2 SYDVKM.

The table lists this clone with a few counts. The gene calls are TRBV6-1 and TRBJ1-1; D might be TRBD1 (6 bases). The CDR3 runs 16 residues. The V and J ends lost 2 bases and 6 bases respectively, with 19 bases between them. CDR1 MNHNS and CDR2 SASEGT come from the germline V gene. The CDR3 region has the DNA TGTGCCAGCAGTGAAAAAGCCAGGCAGGGGTGGCCTGAAGCTTTCTTT. It yields the protein CASSEKARQGWPEAFF.

The chain couples TRBV6-6 to TRBJ2-7; the match to TRBD1 covers 11 bases. Germline CDR1 MNHNY, CDR2 SVGAGI (reference sequence). This CDR3 has 13 residues. With 10 bases clipped from V and 6 bases from J, the junction kept 8 bases outside the gene matches. CDR3 DNA sequence: TGTGCCACCGAAGGACAGGGGGCCAGCGAGCAGTACTTC. Translation: CATEGQGASEQYF.

CDR3: CASSQEIRSYNSPLHF. CDR3 sequence (DNA): TGTGCCAGCAGCCAAGAGATCAGGTCCTATAATTCACCCCTCCACTTT. The V gene is TRBV4-2, the J gene TRBJ1-6; D is unclear. This CDR3 has 16 amino acids. Trimming took off 0 bases at V and 1 base at J, with 7 bases between the two ends. Germline V gene lookup returns CDR1 LGHNA and CDR2 YNFKEQ.